The entry below gives a single TCR beta chain sequence along with its context. As yet, its antigen is unknown. This entry is derived from a study of regulatory T cells in long-lasting Graves disease. Whole-study findings and limits: TCR diversity was lower in persistent than newly diagnosed Graves' disease.

Sequencing libraries for TCR beta were prepared with iRepertoire HTBI primers and Arm-PCR of CDR3 regions. In TCRdb, the multiplex PCR reads were re-called with MiXCR into one record per CDR3 protein. Counted here are some 470,000 distinct CDR3 sequences, 20% to 25% occurring once; the ten biggest clones make up about 6.6%. Germline V CDR1 and CDR2: LNHDA, SQIVND (reference sequence). There are 13 residues in the CDR3. Trimming left V 6 bases short and J 6 bases short, with 11 bases between. Specified time point: persistent/refractory GD, antithyroid drugs over 5 years with positive TRAb. Making the TCR library involved RNA that had been extracted from PBMCs. The patient group derived from an endocrinology department in Xi'an, China. Collection of peripheral blood (about 10 milliliters) was done using EDTA tubes.

This clonotype was obtained from a female donor with Graves disease. The input for sequencing was peripheral blood mononuclear cells (PBMCs), taken when the disease was refractory, from a patient treated with antithyroid drugs. The chain couples TRBV19 to TRBJ1-4; perhaps TRBD1 as D (6 bases). CDR3 protein: CASSAQGDEKLFF. In DNA form, the CDR3 reads TGTGCCAGTAGCGCACAGGGCGATGAAAAACTGTTTTTT.